Below, 4 T cell receptor beta chains from the same sample are listed, as sequenced in a study of human T cells and chemical hapten exposure. The time point denotes: patch test 2, 6 weeks after DPC sensitization. The treatment: therapeutic diphenylcyclopropenone sensitization with weekly scalp DPC. TCRdb analysed the RACE reads with MiXCR anew, one entry per CDR3 protein. This table has 42,000 or so distinct CDR3 sequences, about 8.9% appearing once. This specimen was whole blood, taken in connection with sensitization to the hapten diphenylcyclopropenone (DPC). These receptors were obtained from a woman between 40 and 55 years old with alopecia areata. Some clones in this sample may be carry-over from other donors' samples.

This clonotype was counted ten times or more. The chain recombines TRBV2 with TRBJ1-1; D remains unclear. The V gene lost 6 bases and the J gene lost 8 bases, with 16 bases spanning the gap. The CDR3 extends over 13 amino acids. Germline lookup yields CDR1 SNHLY and CDR2 FYNNEI. CDR3 loop: CASRGLGGSEAFF. For the CDR3, the DNA is TGTGCCAGCAGGGGTCTCGGAGGCTCCGAAGCTTTCTTT.

The genes are TRBV11-2 and TRBJ2-1, with 8 bases that match TRBD2. This CDR3 is built from 14 residues. After removal of 4 bases from V and 9 bases from J, the junction contained 8 bases not matched to a gene. The germline gives CDR1 SGHAT, CDR2 FQNNGV. The CDR3 here is CASSSSGLVGEQFF. The CDR3 DNA sequence: TGTGCCAGCAGCTCGTCGGGACTAGTGGGTGAGCAGTTCTTC.

V and J are TRBV10-3 and TRBJ2-6; 9 bases fit TRBD2. Germline V lookup: CDR1 ENHRY, CDR2 SYGVKD. Trimming at V came to 4 bases and at J to 0 bases, leaving 10 bases not matched to a gene. The CDR3 loop spans 19 amino acids. For the CDR3, the DNA is TGTGCCATCAGTGGGCCCAGACTAGCGGATAGCTCTGGGGCCAACGTCCTGACTTTC. This gives the protein CAISGPRLADSSGANVLTF.

This clonotype has a count of ten or more. CDR3 in DNA: TGTGCCAGCAGTCGGAAGGGGAACACTGAAGCTTTCTTT. It codes for CASSRKGNTEAFF. The rearrangement uses TRBV12-3 or TRBV12-4 and TRBJ1-1; no definite D call. The CDR3 extends over 13 amino acids. Trimming removed 5 bases at V and 1 base at J, with 8 bases between.